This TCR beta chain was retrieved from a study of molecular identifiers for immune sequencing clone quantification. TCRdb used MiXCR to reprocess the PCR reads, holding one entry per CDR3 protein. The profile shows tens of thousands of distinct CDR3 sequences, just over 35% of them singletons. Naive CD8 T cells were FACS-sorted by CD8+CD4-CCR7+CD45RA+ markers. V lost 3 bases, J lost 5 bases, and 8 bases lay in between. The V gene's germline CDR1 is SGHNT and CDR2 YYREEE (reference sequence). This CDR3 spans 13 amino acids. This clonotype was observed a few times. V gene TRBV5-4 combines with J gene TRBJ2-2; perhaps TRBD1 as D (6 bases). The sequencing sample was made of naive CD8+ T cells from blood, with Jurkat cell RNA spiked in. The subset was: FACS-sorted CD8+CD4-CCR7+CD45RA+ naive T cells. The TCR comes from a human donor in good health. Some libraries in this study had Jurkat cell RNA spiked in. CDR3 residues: CASSSRGTGELFF. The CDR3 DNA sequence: TGTGCCAGCAGCTCCAGGGGTACCGGGGAGCTGTTTTTT. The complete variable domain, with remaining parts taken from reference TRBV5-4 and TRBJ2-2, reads ETGVTQSPTHLIKTRGQQVTLRCSSQSGHNTVSWYQQALGQGPQFIFQYYREEENGRGNFPPRFSGLQFPNYSSELNVNALELDDSALYLCASSSRGTGELFFGEGSRLTVL.